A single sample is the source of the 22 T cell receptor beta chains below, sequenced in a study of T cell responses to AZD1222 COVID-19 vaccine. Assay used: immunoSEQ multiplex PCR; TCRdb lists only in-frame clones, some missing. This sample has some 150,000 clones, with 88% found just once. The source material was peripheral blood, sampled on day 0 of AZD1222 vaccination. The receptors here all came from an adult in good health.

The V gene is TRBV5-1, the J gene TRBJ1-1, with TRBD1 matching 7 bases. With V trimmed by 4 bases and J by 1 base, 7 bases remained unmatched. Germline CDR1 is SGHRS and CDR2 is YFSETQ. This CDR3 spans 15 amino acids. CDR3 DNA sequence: TGCGCCAGCAGCCGGACATGGACAGGGAACACTGAAGCTTTCTTT. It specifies CASSRTWTGNTEAFF.

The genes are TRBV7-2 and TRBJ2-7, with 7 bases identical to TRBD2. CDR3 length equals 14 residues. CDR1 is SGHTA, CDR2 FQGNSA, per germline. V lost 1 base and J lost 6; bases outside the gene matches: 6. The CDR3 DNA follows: TGTGCCAGCAGCTTAGGACGCAGGGAGGGCGAGCAGTACTTC. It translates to CASSLGRREGEQYF.

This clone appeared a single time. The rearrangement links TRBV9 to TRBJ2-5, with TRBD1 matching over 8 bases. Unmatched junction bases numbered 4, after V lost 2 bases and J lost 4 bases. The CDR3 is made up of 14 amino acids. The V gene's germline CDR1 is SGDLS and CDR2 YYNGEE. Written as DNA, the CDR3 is TGTGCCAGCAGCGTCTCGACAGGGGTAGAGACCCAGTACTTC. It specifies CASSVSTGVETQYF.

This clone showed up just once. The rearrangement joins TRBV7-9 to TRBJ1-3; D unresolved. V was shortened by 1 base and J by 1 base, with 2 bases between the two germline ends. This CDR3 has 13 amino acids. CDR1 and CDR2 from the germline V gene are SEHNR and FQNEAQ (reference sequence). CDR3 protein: CASSLVSGNTIYF. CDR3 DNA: TGTGCCAGCAGCTTAGTTTCTGGAAACACCATATATTTT. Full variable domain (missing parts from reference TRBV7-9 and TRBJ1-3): DTGVSQNPRHKITKRGQNVTFRCDPISEHNRLYWYRQTLGQGPEFLTYFQNEAQLEKSRLLSDRFSAERPKGSFSTLEIQRTEQGDSAMYLCASSLVSGNTIYFGEGSWLTVV.

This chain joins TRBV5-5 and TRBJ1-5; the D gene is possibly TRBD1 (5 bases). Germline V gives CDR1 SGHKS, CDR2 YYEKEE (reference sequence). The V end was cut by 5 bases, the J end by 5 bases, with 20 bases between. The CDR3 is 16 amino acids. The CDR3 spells CASRGEIGEIDQPQHF. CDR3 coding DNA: TGTGCCAGCAGGGGGGAGATCGGAGAGATCGATCAGCCCCAGCATTTT.

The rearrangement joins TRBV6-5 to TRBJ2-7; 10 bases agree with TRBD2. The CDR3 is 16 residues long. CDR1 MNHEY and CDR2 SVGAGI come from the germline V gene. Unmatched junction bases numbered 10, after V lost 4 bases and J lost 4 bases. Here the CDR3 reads CASSLAASGRVYEQYF. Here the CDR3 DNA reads TGTGCCAGCAGTTTGGCGGCTAGCGGGAGAGTTTACGAGCAGTACTTC.

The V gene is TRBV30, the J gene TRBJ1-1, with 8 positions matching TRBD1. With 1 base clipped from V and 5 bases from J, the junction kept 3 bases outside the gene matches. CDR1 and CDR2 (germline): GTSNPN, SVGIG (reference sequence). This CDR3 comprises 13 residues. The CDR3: CAWSGQGRTEAFF. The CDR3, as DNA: TGTGCCTGGAGTGGACAGGGGAGGACTGAAGCTTTCTTT. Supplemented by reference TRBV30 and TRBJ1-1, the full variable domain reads SQTIHQWPATLVQPVGSPLSLECTVEGTSNPNLYWYRQAAGRGLQLLFYSVGIGQISSEVPQNLSASRPQDRQFILSSKKLLLSDSGFYLCAWSGQGRTEAFFGQGTRLTVV.

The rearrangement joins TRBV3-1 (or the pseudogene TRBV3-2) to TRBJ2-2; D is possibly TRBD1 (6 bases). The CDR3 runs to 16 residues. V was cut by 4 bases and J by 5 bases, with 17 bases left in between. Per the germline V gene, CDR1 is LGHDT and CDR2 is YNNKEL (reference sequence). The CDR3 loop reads CASSPFGGRETGELFF. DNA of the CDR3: TGTGCCAGCAGCCCCTTTGGGGGCAGGGAAACCGGGGAGCTGTTTTTT.

The CDR3 reads CASSVGGRGPSTDTQYF. In DNA, the CDR3 is TGTGCCAGCAGCGTAGGGGGGAGAGGTCCTAGCACAGATACGCAGTATTTT. The chain joins TRBV9 to TRBJ2-3; D tentatively reads TRBD1 or TRBD2 (5 bases each). The length of the CDR3 is 17 residues. CDR1 is SGDLS and CDR2 is YYNGEE in the germline V gene. Trimming stripped 0 bases from V and 0 bases from J, with 14 bases between.

The CDR3 nucleotides are TGTGCCAGCAAAAACCCACAGGGCGCGTATGAGCAGTTCTTC. Translation gives CASKNPQGAYEQFF. This chain connects TRBV28 to TRBJ2-1, with D possibly matching TRBD1 (6 bases). This CDR3 contains 14 residues. CDR1 is MDHEN and CDR2 is SYDVKM in the germline V gene. V was trimmed by 7 bases and J by 8 bases, leaving 18 bases between them.

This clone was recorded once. CDR3 in amino acids: CASSSLYEQYF. CDR3 DNA sequence: TGTGCCAGCAGTTCCCTCTACGAGCAGTACTTC. The chain has TRBV27 and TRBJ2-7; no definite D call. Trimming took 4 bases from V and 3 from J, leaving 4 bases between them. From germline, CDR1 is MNHEY and CDR2 SMNVEV (reference sequence). The length of the CDR3 is 11 residues.

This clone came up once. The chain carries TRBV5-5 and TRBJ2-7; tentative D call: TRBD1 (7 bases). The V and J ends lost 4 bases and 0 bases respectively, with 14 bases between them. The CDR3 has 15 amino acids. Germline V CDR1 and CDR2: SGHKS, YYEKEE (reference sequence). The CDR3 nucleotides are TGTGCCAGCAGCCCCCAGGGGGGAAGCTCCTACGAGCAGTACTTC. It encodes CASSPQGGSSYEQYF.

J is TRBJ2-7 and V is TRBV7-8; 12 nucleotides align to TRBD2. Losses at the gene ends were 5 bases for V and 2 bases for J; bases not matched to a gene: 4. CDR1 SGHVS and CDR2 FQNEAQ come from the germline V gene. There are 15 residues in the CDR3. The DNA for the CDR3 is TGTGCCAGCAGCCCGTGGACTAGCGGGGCCTACGAGCAGTACTTC. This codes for CASSPWTSGAYEQYF.

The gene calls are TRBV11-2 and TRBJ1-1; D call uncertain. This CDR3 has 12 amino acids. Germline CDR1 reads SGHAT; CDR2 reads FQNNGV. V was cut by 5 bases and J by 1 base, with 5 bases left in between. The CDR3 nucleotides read TGTGCCAGCAGCATATGGAACACTGAAGCTTTCTTT. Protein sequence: CASSIWNTEAFF.

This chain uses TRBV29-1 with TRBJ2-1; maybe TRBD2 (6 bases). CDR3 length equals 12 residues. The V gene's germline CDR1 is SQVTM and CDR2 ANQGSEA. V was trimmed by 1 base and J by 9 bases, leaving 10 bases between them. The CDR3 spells CSVEVGAGEQFF. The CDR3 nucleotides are TGCAGCGTTGAAGTAGGAGCGGGTGAGCAGTTCTTC.

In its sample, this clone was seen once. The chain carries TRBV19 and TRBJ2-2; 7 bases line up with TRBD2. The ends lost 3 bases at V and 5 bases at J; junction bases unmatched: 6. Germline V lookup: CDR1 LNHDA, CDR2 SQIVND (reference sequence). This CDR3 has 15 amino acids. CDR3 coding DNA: TGTGCCAGTAGTATGTCGGGAGGTAGGACCGGGGAGCTGTTTTTT. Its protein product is CASSMSGGRTGELFF. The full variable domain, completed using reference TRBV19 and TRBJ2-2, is DGGITQSPKYLFRKEGQNVTLSCEQNLNHDAMYWYRQDPGQGLRLIYYSQIVNDFQKGDIAEGYSVSREKKESFPLTVTSAQKNPTAFYLCASSMSGGRTGELFFGEGSRLTVL.

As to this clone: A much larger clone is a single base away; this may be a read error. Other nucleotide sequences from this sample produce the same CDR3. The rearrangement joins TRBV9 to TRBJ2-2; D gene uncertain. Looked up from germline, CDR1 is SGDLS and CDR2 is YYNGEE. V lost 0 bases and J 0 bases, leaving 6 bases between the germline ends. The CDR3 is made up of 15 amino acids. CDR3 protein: CASSVAGSNTGELFF. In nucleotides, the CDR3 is TGTGCCAGCAGCGTAGCGGGTTCGAACACCGGGGAGCTGTTTTTT. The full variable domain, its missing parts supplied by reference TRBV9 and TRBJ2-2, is DSGVTQTPKHLITATGQRVTLRCSPRSGDLSVYWYQQSLDQGLQFLIQYYNGEERAKGNILERFSAQQFPDLHSELNLSSLELGDSALYFCASSVAGSNTGELFFGEGSRLTVL.

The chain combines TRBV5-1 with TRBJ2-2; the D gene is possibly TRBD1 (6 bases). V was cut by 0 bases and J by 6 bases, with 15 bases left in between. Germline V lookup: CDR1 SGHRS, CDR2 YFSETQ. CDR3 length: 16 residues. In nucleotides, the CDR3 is TGCGCCAGCAGCTTGGTAGGGGGTAACTTTGCCGGGGAGCTGTTTTTT. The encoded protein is CASSLVGGNFAGELFF.

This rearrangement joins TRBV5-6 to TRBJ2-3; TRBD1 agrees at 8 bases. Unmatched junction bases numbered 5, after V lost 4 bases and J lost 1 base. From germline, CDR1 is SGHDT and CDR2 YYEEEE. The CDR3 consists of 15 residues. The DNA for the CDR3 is TGTGCCAGCAGCGGGGACAGGTTTCGCACAGATACGCAGTATTTT. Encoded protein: CASSGDRFRTDTQYF.

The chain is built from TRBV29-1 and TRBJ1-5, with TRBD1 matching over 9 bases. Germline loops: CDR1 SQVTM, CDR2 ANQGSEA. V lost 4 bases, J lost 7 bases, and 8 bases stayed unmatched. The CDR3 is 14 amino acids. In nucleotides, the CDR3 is TGCAGCGTTGGGGACAGGGTGGGGGACCAGCCCCAGCATTTT. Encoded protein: CSVGDRVGDQPQHF.

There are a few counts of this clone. The CDR3 loop is CASRSSPGASSYNSPLHF. DNA for the CDR3: TGTGCCAGCAGATCCTCACCGGGGGCTAGCTCCTATAATTCACCCCTCCACTTT. The chain has TRBV7-9 and TRBJ1-6; possibly TRBD1 for D (6 bases). This CDR3 comprises 18 residues. V shed 6 bases and J shed 0 bases, with 18 bases lying between them. Looked up from germline, CDR1 is SEHNR and CDR2 is FQNEAQ (reference sequence).

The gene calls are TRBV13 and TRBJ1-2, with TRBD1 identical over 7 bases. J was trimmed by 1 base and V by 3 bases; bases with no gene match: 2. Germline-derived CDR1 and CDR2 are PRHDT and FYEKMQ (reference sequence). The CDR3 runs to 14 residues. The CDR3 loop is CASSLTGNNYGYTF. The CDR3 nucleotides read TGTGCCAGCAGCTTGACAGGGAATAACTATGGCTACACCTTC.